The source of this T cell receptor beta chain is a study of control samples from healthy donors and cancer patients. The sample holds one count of this clone. TCRdb keeps only in-frame clones here, not all; method: immunoSEQ multiplex PCR. The data show 60,000 to 75,000 clones, approximately 85% seen once. The CDR3 totals 14 residues. V was clipped by 10 bases and J by 10 bases; unmatched bases: 14. Germline V lookup: CDR1 LNHDA, CDR2 SQIVND (reference sequence). The origin of this receptor is a man aged 35 to 55 in good health. Sequenced sample: blood. This chain connects TRBV19 to TRBJ2-1; 9 nucleotides agree with TRBD2. The DNA of the CDR3 is TGTGCCACTAACAACCCGGGACTAGCACGGGAGCAGTTCTTC. It translates to CATNNPGLAREQFF.